This T cell receptor (beta chain) was sequenced for a study of STAT5B mutations in CD4+ large granular lymphocyte leukemia. The germline V gene encodes CDR1 MRHNA and CDR2 SNTAGT. The V and J ends lost 6 bases and 4 bases respectively, with 14 bases between them. This CDR3 has 14 amino acids. Assay used: immunoSEQ multiplex PCR; TCRdb lists only in-frame clones, some missing. In the table there are 15,000 to 20,000 clones, about four fifths of which are singletons. Source material: CD4+ T cells from blood buffy coats. This TCR came from a human donor in good health. The rearrangement joins TRBV6-4 to TRBJ2-3; tentatively, D is TRBD2 (5 bases). CDR3 DNA: TGTGCCAGCAGCCCGACGGGAAACCCAGATACGCAGTATTTT. It is translated as CASSPTGNPDTQYF.